These 3 T cell receptor beta chains originate from one sample sequenced in a study of shared clonotypes between healthy human individuals. The repertoire was sequenced with immunoSEQ multiplex PCR; TCRdb's copy has only in-frame clones and lacks some. Seen here are some 2,100,000 clones, just over 90% observed once, and the top ten hold around 1.7%. CD45RO-negative, CCR7-positively selected cells formed the naive CD8 fraction, excluding terminally differentiated effector memory CD45RA+ cells. The sequenced material came from naive CD8+ T cells from PBMCs. These receptors were taken from a man aged 18-30 years in good health. Some clones in this sample may be carry-over from other donors' samples.

The CDR3 sequence is CASSPDTLRFSISQPQHF. DNA of the CDR3: TGTGCCAGTAGTCCGGACACGCTTAGGTTCTCAATTAGTCAGCCCCAGCATTTT. The chain links TRBV19 to TRBJ1-5; D is perhaps TRBD1 (5 bases). Between the trimmed V and J ends, which lost 5 bases and 6 bases, there was a span of 26 bases. Germline CDR1 and CDR2: LNHDA and SQIVND (reference sequence). This CDR3 region has 18 residues.

V gene TRBV21-1 combines with J gene TRBJ1-5. TRBV21-1 is a documented pseudogene. The CDR3 totals 20 residues. In nucleotides, the CDR3 is TGTGCCAGCACCTCGTCCGGGCCACTCCCGCCCCGTTATAGTGGTCAGCCCCAGCATTTT. The encoded protein is CASTSSGPLPPRYSGQPQHF.

The genes are TRBV5-1 and TRBJ2-1; D is unclear. The germline V and J ends were trimmed by 0 bases and 7 bases, with 17 bases remaining between them. This CDR3 is built from 16 residues. Germline CDR1 reads SGHRS; CDR2 reads YFSETQ. The CDR3 loop reads CASSLAPISRPNEQFF. DNA of the CDR3: TGCGCCAGCAGCTTGGCCCCCATCAGCCGTCCTAATGAGCAGTTCTTC.